The rows below give T cell receptor beta chains drawn from one sample of a study of shared clonotypes between healthy human individuals. Sequenced by immunoSEQ multiplex PCR; TCRdb stores in-frame clones only, minus some. The sample holds some 1,600,000 clones, 95% to 99% seen once. The material sequenced was naive CD4+ T cells sorted from blood. All receptors derive from a man aged 25 to 40 in good health. Each CDR3 is given with its conserved first and last residue. Rows give clone size only sometimes, using once, few, many, or a class for an expanded clone.

V gene,clone size,CDR3 protein
TRBV27,.,CASRTGGFDASNQPQHF
TRBV2,.,CASSNLRQISYEQYF
TRBV18,.,CASSVTRVQTGELFF
TRBV5-1,.,CASWEGAKSYEQYF
TRBV19,once,CASSIILAGGSAYNEQFF
TRBV19,.,CASSTDRGRGSYNEQFF
TRBV10-2,.,CASSDQGGGNTIYF
TRBV18,.,CASSATSGSYEQYF
TRBV5-1,.,CASSLVPRQGSTDTQYF
TRBV18,.,CASSPKSGIGYTF
TRBV14,.,CASSQAQDRGRDEQYF
TRBV16,.,CASKEQGLGYGYTF
TRBV2,.,CASKSGRSYNEQFF
TRBV5-6,.,CASSSGPSYEQYF
TRBV21-1,.,CASGESSYEQYF
TRBV6-1,.,CASRDDNFPGNTIYF
TRBV9,.,CASSARDRNYNEQFF
TRBV28,.,CASSEPGQNEKLFF
TRBV27,.,CASSLSVRGPEVHYEQYF
TRBV2,once,CASSPRTTGFNQPQHF
TRBV5-1,.,CASSLVSAGNTEAFF
TRBV15,.,CATSRIPGLVAEQYF
TRBV10-2,.,CASSGTAVVEAFF
TRBV21-1,.,CASSKAGLIAYSNQPQHF
TRBV5-1,.,CASSLGGKGQETQYF
TRBV13,once,CASSLGPSTSSYNEQFF
TRBV29-1,.,CSVPSIRPSGANVLTF
TRBV6-5,.,CASRKRGQGNQPQHF
TRBV11-2,.,CASSPGSRTAQETQYF
TRBV4-3,.,CASSQDRAGAGTQYF
TRBV7-2,once,CASSLSIRLNTEAFF